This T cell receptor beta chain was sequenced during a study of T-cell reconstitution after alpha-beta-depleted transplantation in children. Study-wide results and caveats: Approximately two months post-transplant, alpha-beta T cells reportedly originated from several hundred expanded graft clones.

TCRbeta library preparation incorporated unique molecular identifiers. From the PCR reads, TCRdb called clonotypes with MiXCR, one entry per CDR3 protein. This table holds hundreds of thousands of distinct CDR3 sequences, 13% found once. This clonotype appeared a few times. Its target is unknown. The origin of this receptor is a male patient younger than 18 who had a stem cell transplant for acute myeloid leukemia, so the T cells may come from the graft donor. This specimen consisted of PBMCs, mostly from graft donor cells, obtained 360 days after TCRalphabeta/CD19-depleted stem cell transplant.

The CDR3 region has the DNA TGTGCCAGCAGCCAAGGGTCGTCAACCATCTCTGGGGCCAACGTCCTGACTTTC. Translating it yields CASSQGSSTISGANVLTF. The chain has TRBV4-2 and TRBJ2-6; D uncertain. Germline CDR1 is LGHNA and CDR2 is YNFKEQ. This CDR3 has 18 amino acids. V was pared by 1 base and J by 0 bases, with 13 bases between.